The subject of this entry is one T cell receptor (beta chain). It has no known antigen specificity. Per-nucleotide qualities are absent, and no much larger clonotype sits a single base away. The germline V gene encodes CDR1 SEHNR and CDR2 FQNEAQ (reference sequence). V lost 5 bases and J lost 4 bases, and the count of bases not matched to a germline gene is 5. The cysteine opens and the phenylalanine closes a CDR3 of 14 amino acids. The read is trimmed to its CDR3 DNA, 42 bases read in frame from base 1. The data derive from a study of memory CD4+ T cells and cytomegalovirus serostatus (dated by TCRdb to about 2019). Background on the whole study: The cohort included 35 or so healthy adults from Belgium, of whom 9 were CMV seropositive and 24 were CMV seronegative. CD4+ memory TCRbeta repertoires of a Belgian cohort with known cytomegalovirus serostatus were sequenced in order to replicate a published TCR-based CMV serostatus classifier.

The Quick-DNA Microprep Kit was used to extract genomic DNA from the sorted cells. TCRbeta DNA was amplified with the immunoSEQ hsTCRbeta kit following the manufacturer's protocol. An Illumina MiSeq instrument was used to sequence the TCRbeta libraries. The source study handled its data this way. After out-of-frame sequences were removed, some 2 million distinct TCRbeta sequences remained, averaging approximately 68,000 per individual. Each individual was scored according to the count of around 160 previously reported CMV-associated TCRbeta sequences and the total productive distinct TCRbeta count. A beta-binomial model was reimplemented in Python, and scikit-learn random forests with default parameters were trained on data from the US cohort. On the Belgian cohort, classifier performance was reported as the median AUC, along with percentile confidence intervals, across 10,000 bootstrap iterations. As stored in TCRdb, this immuneACCESS dataset retains in-frame rearrangements with V and J assigned. A fraction of the clones does not appear; measured against another copy, unresolved V genes explain less than half of the discrepancy, and the remainder lacks a known reason. The V and J calls and clone size come from that table; D and trimming were worked out from the DNA. Across this sample there are 50,000 to 65,000 clones, with 60% to 80% seen only once. The ten largest clones add up to less than 1% of the sample.

The study at large found these results: Among the 150 to 200 previously reported CMV-associated TCRbeta sequences, 65 to 85 showed up in the CD4+ memory repertoires, with each one found in between one and five individuals. Only CD4+CD45RO+ memory cells were sequenced, in contrast to the original study, in which naive and memory CD4+ and CD8+ populations were covered. On the Belgian cohort, the classifier built on the original framework reached a median bootstrapped AUC of about 0.95, with a 95% CI of 0.76-1.00. The results were interpreted as suggesting that the CMV-associated TCR signature is largely present in the CD4+ memory repertoire. For predicting CMV serostatus, the median bootstrapped AUC was approximately 0.95 using the original framework and about 0.9 using a US-trained random forest.

A FACSAria II was used to sort memory CD4+ T cells, defined as single viable CD3+CD4+CD8-CD45RO+ cells. CMV serostatus was determined with a Roche Elecsys assay detecting serum IgG against CMV pp150, pp28, p38 and p52. Following thawing, total CD4+ T cells were enriched through positive selection using CD4 magnetic microbeads. Samples originated from another study that specifically interrogated the CD4+ T cell memory repertoire. Peripheral blood mononuclear cells were isolated and cryopreserved according to standard operating procedures, and serum was stored at -80 degrees C. The staining used CD3-PerCP (BW264/56), CD4-APC (RPA-T4), CD45RO-PE (UCHT1) and CD8-Pacific Orange (3B5) antibodies, and Sytox blue was used to exclude non-viable cells.

The sample was memory CD4+ T cells from blood. In this chain, TRBV7-9 is recombined with TRBJ1-2, with 9 bases in between that match TRBD1. The receptor's source is an adult in good health and CMV-seronegative. The CDR3 protein: CASSAQGASYGYTF. The nucleotide sequence reads as follows: TGTGCCAGCAGCGCACAGGGGGCGTCCTATGGCTACACCTTC.